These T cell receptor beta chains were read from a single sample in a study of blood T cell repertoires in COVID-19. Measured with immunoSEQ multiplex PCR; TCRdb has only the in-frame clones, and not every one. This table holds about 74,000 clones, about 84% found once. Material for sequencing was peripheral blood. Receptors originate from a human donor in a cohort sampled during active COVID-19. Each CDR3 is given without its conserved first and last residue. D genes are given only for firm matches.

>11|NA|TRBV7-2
ASRGPITSPLH
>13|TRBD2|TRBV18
ASSPGIAGGGEQY
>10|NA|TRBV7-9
ASSLTNYGYT
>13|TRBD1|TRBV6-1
ASSEGTGQSYGYT
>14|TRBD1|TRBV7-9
ASSLLPGGSRDGYT
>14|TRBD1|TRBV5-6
ASSLGRTGANQPQH
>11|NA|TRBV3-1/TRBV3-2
ASSQAQVSTQY
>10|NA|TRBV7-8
ASSLVRETQY
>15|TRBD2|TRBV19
ASSSGGTSGRKDEQF
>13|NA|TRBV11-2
ASSLVGQGIETQY
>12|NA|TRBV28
ASHSLGGLTEAF
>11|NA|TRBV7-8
ASSLASGEEQY
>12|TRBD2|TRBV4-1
ASSWGGSSYEQY
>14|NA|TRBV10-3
AISESNRAPNEKLF
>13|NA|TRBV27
ASSPLQEWGTEAF
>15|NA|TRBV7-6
ASSQDLRRTPYNEQF
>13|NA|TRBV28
ASSFRTVYNYGYT
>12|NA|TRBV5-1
ASNPSTGTYEQY
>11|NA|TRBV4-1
ASSQDVGYEQY
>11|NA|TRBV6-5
ASSRTYSYEQY
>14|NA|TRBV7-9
ASSLWFVQGSTEAF
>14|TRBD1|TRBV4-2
ASSQVRGGYSYEQY
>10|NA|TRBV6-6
ASSFTGETQY
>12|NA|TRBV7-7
ASSLDQGINEQF
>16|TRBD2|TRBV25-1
ASSEIPQRGLAGLRQY
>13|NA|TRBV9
ASSPRQAPNQPQH
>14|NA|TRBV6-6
ASSRGPASGANVLT
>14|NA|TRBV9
ASSALGLGEGETQY
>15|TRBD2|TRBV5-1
ASSNGLAGGPRDEQF
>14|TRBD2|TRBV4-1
ASSQDSTSGGREQY
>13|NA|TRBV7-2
ASSLTTGEPNEQY
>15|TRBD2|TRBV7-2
ASSLELRTSLGNEQF
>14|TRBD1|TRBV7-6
ASSSHPGGLGTEAF
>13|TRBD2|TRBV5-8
ASSFLGLAGGTQY
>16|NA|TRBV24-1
ATSDPGTSGGYQETQY
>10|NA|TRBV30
AWSQGWTEAF
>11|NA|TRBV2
ASRATGIYGYT
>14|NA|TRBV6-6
ASSYSYQGNQETQY
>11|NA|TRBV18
ASSQQGGYEQY
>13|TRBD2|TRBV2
ASSIAGGSTDTQY
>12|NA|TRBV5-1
ASSSSSGNTEAF
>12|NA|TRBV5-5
ASSQTANTGELF
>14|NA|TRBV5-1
ASSAGTSLARETQY
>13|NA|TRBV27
ASRGGQLIQETQY
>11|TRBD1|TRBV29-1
SVKGTGAVEQY
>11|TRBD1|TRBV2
ASNGQGNEKLF
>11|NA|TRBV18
ASSPDTTYEQY